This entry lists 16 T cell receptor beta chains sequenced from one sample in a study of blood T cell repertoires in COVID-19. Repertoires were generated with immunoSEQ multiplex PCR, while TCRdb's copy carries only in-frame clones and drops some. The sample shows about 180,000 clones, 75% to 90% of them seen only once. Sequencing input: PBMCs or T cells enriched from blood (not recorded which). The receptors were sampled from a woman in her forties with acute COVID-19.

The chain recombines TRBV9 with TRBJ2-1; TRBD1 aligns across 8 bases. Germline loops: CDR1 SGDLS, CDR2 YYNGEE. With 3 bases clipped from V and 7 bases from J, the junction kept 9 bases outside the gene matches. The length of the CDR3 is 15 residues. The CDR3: CASSGPGTGANEQFF. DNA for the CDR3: TGTGCCAGCAGCGGACCCGGGACAGGCGCGAATGAGCAGTTCTTC.

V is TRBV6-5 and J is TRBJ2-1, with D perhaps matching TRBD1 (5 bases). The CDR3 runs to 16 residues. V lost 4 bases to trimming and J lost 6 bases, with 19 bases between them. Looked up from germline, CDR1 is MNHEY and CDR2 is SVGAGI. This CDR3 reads CASSSSSRGPRNEQFF. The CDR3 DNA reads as TGTGCCAGCAGTTCGAGCTCAAGGGGCCCCCGCAATGAGCAGTTCTTC.

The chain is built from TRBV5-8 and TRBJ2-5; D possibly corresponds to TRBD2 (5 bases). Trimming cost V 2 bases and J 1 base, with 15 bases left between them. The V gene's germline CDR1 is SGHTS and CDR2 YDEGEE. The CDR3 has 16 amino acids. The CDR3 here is CASSFRFEGGQETQYF. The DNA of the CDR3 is TGTGCCAGCAGCTTTCGATTCGAGGGCGGCCAAGAGACCCAGTACTTC.

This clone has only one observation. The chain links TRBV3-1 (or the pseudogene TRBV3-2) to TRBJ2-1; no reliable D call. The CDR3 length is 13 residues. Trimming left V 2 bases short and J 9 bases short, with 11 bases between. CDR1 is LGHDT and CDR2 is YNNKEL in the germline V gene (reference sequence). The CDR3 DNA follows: TGTGCCAGCAGCCAATTCGGCGAGGCTGAGCAGTTCTTC. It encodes CASSQFGEAEQFF.

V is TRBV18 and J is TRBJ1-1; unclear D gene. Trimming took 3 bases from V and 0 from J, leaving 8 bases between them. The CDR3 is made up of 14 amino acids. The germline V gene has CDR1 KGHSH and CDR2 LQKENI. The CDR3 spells CASSPEEMNTEAFF. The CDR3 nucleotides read TGTGCCAGCTCACCTGAGGAGATGAACACTGAAGCTTTCTTT.

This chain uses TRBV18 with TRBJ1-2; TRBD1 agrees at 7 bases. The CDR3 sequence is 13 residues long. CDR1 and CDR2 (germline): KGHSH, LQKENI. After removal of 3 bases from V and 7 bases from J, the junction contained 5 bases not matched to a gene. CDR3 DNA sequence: TGTGCCAGCTCACCTTTCCGGACAGGTGGCTACACCTTC. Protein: CASSPFRTGGYTF.

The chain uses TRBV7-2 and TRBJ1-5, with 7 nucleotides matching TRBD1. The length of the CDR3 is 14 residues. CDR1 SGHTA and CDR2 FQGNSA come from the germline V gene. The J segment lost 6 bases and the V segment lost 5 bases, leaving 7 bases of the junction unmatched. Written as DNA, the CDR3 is TGTGCCAGCAGCCCACGACAGGGCGGTCAGCCCCAGCATTTT. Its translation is CASSPRQGGQPQHF.

In DNA form, the CDR3 reads TGTGCCAGCAGCCAACCGGGACAGGGTTACTATGGCTACACCTTC. It codes for CASSQPGQGYYGYTF. This chain uses TRBV28 with TRBJ1-2, with TRBD1 identical over 9 bases. Germline loops: CDR1 MDHEN, CDR2 SYDVKM. The length of the CDR3 is 15 residues. V was clipped by 6 bases and J by 3 bases; unmatched bases: 8.

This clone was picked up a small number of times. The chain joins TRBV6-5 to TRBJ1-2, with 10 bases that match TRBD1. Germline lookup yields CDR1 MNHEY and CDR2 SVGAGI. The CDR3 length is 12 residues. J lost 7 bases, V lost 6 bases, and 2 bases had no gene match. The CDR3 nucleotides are TGTGCCAGCAGAGACAGGGGGCTTGGCTACACCTTC. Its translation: CASRDRGLGYTF.

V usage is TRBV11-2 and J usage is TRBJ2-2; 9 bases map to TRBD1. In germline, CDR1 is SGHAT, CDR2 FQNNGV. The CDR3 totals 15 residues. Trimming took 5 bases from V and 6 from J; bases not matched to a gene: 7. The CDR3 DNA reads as TGTGCCAGCAGCGATCGGACAGGGGCGGCCGGGGAGCTGTTTTTT. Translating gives CASSDRTGAAGELFF.

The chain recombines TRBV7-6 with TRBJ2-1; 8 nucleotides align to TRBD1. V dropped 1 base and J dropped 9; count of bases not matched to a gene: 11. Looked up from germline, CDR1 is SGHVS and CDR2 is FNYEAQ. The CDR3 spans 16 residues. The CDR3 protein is CASSLEDRVFSGEQFF. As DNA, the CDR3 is TGTGCCAGCAGCTTAGAGGACAGGGTCTTCTCCGGTGAGCAGTTCTTC. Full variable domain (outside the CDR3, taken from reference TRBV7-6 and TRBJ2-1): GAGVSQSPRYKVTKRGQDVALRCDPISGHVSLYWYRQALGQGPEFLTYFNYEAQQDKSGLPNDRFSAERPEGSISTLTIQRTEQRDSAMYRCASSLEDRVFSGEQFFGPGTRLTVL.

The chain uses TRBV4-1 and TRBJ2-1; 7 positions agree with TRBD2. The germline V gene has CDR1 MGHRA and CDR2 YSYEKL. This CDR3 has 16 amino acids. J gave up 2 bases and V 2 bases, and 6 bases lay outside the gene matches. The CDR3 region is CASSQPGLVAYNEQFF. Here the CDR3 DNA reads TGCGCCAGCAGCCAACCAGGACTAGTAGCCTACAATGAGCAGTTCTTC.

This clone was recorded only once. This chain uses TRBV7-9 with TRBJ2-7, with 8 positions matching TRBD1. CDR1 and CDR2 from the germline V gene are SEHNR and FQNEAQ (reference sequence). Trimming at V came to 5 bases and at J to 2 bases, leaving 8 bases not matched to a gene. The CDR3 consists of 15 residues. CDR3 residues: CASSRSGQATYEQYF. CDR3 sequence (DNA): TGTGCCAGCAGCAGATCGGGACAGGCAACCTACGAGCAGTACTTC. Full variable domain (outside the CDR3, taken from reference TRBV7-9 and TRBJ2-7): DTGVSQNPRHKITKRGQNVTFRCDPISEHNRLYWYRQTLGQGPEFLTYFQNEAQLEKSRLLSDRFSAERPKGSFSTLEIQRTEQGDSAMYLCASSRSGQATYEQYFGPGTRLTVT.

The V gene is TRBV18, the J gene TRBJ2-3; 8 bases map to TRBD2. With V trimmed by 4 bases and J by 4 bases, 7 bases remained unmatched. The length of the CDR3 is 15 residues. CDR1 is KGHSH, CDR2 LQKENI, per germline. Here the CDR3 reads CASSLTSGWADTQYF. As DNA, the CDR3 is TGTGCCAGCTCACTAACTAGCGGTTGGGCAGATACGCAGTATTTT.

CDR3 protein: CASSYAISVEQFF. In nucleotides, the CDR3 is TGTGCCAGCAGTTACGCCATTAGCGTAGAGCAGTTCTTC. The chain employs TRBV6-2 or TRBV6-3 and TRBJ2-1; D may be TRBD2 (5 bases). There are 13 residues in the CDR3. With 2 bases removed from V and 10 bases from J, the gap between germline ends came to 12 bases. Germline CDR1 reads MNHEY; CDR2 reads SVGEGT.

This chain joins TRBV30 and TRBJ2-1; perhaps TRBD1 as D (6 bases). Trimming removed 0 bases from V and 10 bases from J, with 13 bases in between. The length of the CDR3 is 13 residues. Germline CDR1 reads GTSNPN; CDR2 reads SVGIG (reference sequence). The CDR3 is CAWSVGGQGEQFF. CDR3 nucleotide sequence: TGTGCCTGGAGTGTAGGAGGCCAGGGGGAGCAGTTCTTC.